This TCR beta chain was sequenced for a study of CD8+ T cells in alopecia areata. Study conclusions and caveats: Scalp clonality, along with expanded CD8+ clones among the top 100, was significantly decreased by tofacitinib.

This clone was detected only a few times. Antigen unknown. The V and J ends lost 0 bases and 1 base, in that order; junction bases with no gene match: 3. This CDR3 is 16 amino acids long. Germline-derived CDR1 and CDR2 are SGHRS and YFSETQ. cDNA reverse transcribed from extracted RNA served as the sequencing template. Sequencing was performed with immunoSEQ multiplex PCR; in TCRdb, only in-frame clones are kept and a portion is missing. The data hold 170,000 or so clones, with roughly 53% observed a single time. The sample's treatment: oral pan-JAK inhibitor, 5-10 mg twice daily. Sample: CD8+ T cells sorted from blood, taken at week 24, from a patient treated with tofacitinib. This TCR was recovered from a human donor with alopecia areata. This chain uses TRBV5-1 with TRBJ2-4; TRBD1 agrees at 8 bases. For the CDR3, the DNA is TGCGCCAGCAGCTTGGCCCAGGGGGCCGCCAAAAACATTCAGTACTTC. This gives the protein CASSLAQGAAKNIQYF.